Listed below are T cell receptor beta chains from one sample, sequenced in a study of PD-1 blockade in classical Hodgkin lymphoma. Sequencing used immunoSEQ multiplex PCR; TCRdb keeps in-frame clones, though not all of them. The sample contains tens of thousands of clones, 84% of which appear only once. The material was CD4+ T cells from blood, obtained at baseline. The receptors come from a human donor with classical Hodgkin lymphoma. CDR3s leave out the opening cysteine and the closing phenylalanine or tryptophan. Fields, in order: V gene, J gene, D gene, CDR3 protein. D genes are given only for firm matches.

V: TRBV7-8; J: TRBJ2-7; D: TRBD2; CDR3: ASSLERGGGQY
V: TRBV27; J: TRBJ2-7; D: NA; CDR3: ASSYRDTLYEQY
V: TRBV4-2; J: TRBJ1-2; D: NA; CDR3: ASSLERQGRGYT
V: TRBV19; J: TRBJ1-5; D: NA; CDR3: ASSISEVNQPQH
V: TRBV5-4; J: TRBJ1-5; D: NA; CDR3: ASSLGSNQPQH
V: TRBV7-6; J: TRBJ2-1; D: NA; CDR3: ASSLRVLSLNEQF
V: TRBV19; J: TRBJ2-5; D: NA; CDR3: ASSIRPGQRRETQY
V: TRBV5-1; J: TRBJ2-5; D: TRBD2; CDR3: ASSLLAGGVETQY
V: TRBV7-2; J: TRBJ2-5; D: TRBD2; CDR3: ASSSGTSGQETQY
V: TRBV7-3; J: TRBJ2-1; D: TRBD2; CDR3: ASSSKTSGGRNEQF
V: TRBV5-1; J: TRBJ2-1; D: NA; CDR3: ASSANNEQF